The table lists the clone carrying this T cell receptor beta chain with a count of one. CDR3 length: 17 amino acids. The J segment lost 3 bases and the V segment lost 0 bases, leaving 7 bases of the junction unmatched. Germline V gene lookup returns CDR1 LNHNV and CDR2 YYDKDF (reference sequence). This specimen comes from a study of blood T cell repertoires in COVID-19. Assay: immunoSEQ multiplex PCR; the TCRdb copy retains only in-frame clones and omits some. The sample lists about 190,000 clones; roughly 82% were seen once. This chain connects TRBV15 to TRBJ1-5; 8 bases are a match to TRBD1. This receptor was taken from a woman between 25 and 40 years old with acute or convalescent COVID-19. The sample was peripheral blood. The CDR3 DNA reads TGTGCCACCAGCAGAGATAGGGGGCAGGGGGCCAATCAGCCCCAGCATTTT. This sequence encodes CATSRDRGQGANQPQHF.